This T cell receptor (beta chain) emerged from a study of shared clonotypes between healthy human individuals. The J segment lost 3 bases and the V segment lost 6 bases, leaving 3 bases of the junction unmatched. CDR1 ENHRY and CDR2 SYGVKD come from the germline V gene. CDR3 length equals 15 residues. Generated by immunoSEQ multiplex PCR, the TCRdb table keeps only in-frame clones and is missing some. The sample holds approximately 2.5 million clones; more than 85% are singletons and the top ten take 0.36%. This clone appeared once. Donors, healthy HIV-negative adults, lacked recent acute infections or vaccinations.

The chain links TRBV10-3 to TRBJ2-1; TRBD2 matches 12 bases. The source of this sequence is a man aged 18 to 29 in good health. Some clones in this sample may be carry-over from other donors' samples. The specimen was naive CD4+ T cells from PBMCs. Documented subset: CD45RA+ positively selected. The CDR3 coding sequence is TGTGCCATCAGCCGACTAGCGGGAGACTACAATGAGCAGTTCTTC. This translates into CAISRLAGDYNEQFF.